A single sample is the source of the 5 T cell receptor beta chains below, sequenced in a study of blood T cell repertoires in COVID-19. Clones were sequenced by immunoSEQ multiplex PCR, and TCRdb holds only the in-frame ones, with some missing. The sample has about 400,000 clones; roughly 90% are singletons. Sequenced material: PBMCs or T cells enriched from blood (not recorded which). These receptors were taken from a woman aged 40 to 50 with acute COVID-19.

V is TRBV4-1 and J is TRBJ1-4; TRBD1 might be the D (5 bases). The length of the CDR3 is 13 residues. Trimming shortened V by 1 base and J by 6 bases, and 6 bases separated the two germline ends. Germline CDR1 reads MGHRA; CDR2 reads YSYEKL. CDR3 DNA: TGCGCCAGCAGCCAAGTAGGGGATGAAAAACTGTTTTTT. Protein: CASSQVGDEKLFF.

The gene calls are TRBV4-1 and TRBJ2-7; D is undetermined. V was cut by 3 bases and J by 3 bases, with 9 bases left in between. From germline, CDR1 is MGHRA and CDR2 YSYEKL. The CDR3 extends over 13 amino acids. CDR3 sequence (DNA): TGCGCCAGCAGCCATCACACCAGCTACGAGCAGTACTTC. Amino acid sequence: CASSHHTSYEQYF.

The chain has TRBV19 and TRBJ1-2; no reliable D call. The CDR3 has 13 amino acids. Germline loops: CDR1 LNHDA, CDR2 SQIVND (reference sequence). V was trimmed by 7 bases and J by 0 bases, leaving 9 bases between them. This CDR3 reads CASNMYANYGYTF. CDR3 sequence (DNA): TGTGCCAGTAATATGTATGCTAACTATGGCTACACCTTC.

A single count supports this clone. The rearrangement joins TRBV11-3 to TRBJ2-2, with 10 bases matching TRBD1. The CDR3 runs 16 residues. The V gene's germline CDR1 is SGHNT and CDR2 YENEEA. Unmatched junction bases numbered 7, after V lost 3 bases and J lost 6 bases. This CDR3 is CASSLSGTGEAGELFF. CDR3 DNA: TGTGCCAGCAGCTTGTCCGGGACAGGGGAGGCCGGGGAGCTGTTTTTT.

The V call is TRBV12-5, the J call TRBJ2-1, with 8 bases fitting TRBD1. CDR1 and CDR2 from the germline V gene are LGHNT and FRNRAP. The ends lost 2 bases at V and 8 bases at J; junction bases unmatched: 8. The CDR3 contains 15 residues. CDR3 residues: CASGLYRDRLDEQFF. In DNA form, the CDR3 reads TGTGCTAGTGGTTTGTACCGGGACAGGCTCGATGAGCAGTTCTTC.